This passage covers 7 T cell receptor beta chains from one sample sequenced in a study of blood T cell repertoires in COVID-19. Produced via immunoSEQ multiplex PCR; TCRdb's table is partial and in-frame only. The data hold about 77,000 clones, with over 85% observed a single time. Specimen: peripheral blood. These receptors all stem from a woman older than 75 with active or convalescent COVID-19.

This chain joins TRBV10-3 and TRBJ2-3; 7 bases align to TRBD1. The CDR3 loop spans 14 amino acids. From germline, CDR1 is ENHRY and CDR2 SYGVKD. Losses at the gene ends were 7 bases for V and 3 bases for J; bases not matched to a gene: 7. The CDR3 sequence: CAITRDRVTDTQYF. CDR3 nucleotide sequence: TGTGCCATCACTCGCGACAGGGTAACAGATACGCAGTATTTT.

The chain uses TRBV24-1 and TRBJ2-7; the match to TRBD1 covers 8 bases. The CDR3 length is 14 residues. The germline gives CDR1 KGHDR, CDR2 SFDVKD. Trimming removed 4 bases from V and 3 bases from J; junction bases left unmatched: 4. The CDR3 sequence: CATSDSGTGYEQYF. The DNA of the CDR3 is TGTGCCACCAGTGACTCCGGGACAGGCTACGAGCAGTACTTC.

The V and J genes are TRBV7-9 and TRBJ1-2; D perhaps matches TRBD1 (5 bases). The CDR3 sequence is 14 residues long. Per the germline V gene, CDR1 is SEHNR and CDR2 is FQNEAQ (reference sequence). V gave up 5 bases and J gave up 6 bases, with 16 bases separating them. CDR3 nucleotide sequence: TGTGCCAGCAGCCCTGGGGGGTCACCCCATGGCTACACCTTC. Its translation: CASSPGGSPHGYTF.

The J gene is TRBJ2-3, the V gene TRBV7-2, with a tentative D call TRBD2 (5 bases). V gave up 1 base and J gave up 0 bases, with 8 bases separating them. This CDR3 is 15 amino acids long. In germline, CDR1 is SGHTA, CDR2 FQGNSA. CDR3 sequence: CASSLEAGSTDTQYF. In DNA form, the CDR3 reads TGTGCCAGCAGCTTAGAGGCGGGTAGCACAGATACGCAGTATTTT. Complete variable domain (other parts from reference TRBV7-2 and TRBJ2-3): GAGVSQSPSNKVTEKGKDVELRCDPISGHTALYWYRQSLGQGLEFLIYFQGNSAPDKSGLPSDRFSAERTGGSVSTLTIQRTQQEDSAVYLCASSLEAGSTDTQYFGPGTRLTVL.

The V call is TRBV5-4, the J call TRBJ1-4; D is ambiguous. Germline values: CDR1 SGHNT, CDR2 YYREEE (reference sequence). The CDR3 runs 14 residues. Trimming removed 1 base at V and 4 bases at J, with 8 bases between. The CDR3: CASSLYGNNEKLFF. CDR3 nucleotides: TGTGCCAGCAGCTTGTACGGGAATAATGAAAAACTGTTTTTT. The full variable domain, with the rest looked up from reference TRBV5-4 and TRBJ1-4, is ETGVTQSPTHLIKTRGQQVTLRCSSQSGHNTVSWYQQALGQGPQFIFQYYREEENGRGNFPPRFSGLQFPNYSSELNVNALELDDSALYLCASSLYGNNEKLFFGSGTQLSVL.

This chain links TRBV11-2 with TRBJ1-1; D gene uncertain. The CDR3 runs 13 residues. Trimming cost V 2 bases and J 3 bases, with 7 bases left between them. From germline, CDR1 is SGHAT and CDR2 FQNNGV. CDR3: CASSLTRYTEAFF. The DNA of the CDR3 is TGTGCCAGCAGCTTAACGCGCTACACTGAAGCTTTCTTT. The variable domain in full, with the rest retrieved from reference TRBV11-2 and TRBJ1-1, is EAGVAQSPRYKIIEKRQSVAFWCNPISGHATLYWYQQILGQGPKLLIQFQNNGVVDDSQLPKDRFSAERLKGVDSTLKIQPAKLEDSAVYLCASSLTRYTEAFFGQGTRLTVV.

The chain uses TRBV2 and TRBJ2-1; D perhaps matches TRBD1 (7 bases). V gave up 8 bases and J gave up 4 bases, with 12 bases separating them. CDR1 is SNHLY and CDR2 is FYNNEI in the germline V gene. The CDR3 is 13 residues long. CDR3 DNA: TGTGCCAGCGGGGGGACAGATTACAATGAGCAGTTCTTC. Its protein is CASGGTDYNEQFF.